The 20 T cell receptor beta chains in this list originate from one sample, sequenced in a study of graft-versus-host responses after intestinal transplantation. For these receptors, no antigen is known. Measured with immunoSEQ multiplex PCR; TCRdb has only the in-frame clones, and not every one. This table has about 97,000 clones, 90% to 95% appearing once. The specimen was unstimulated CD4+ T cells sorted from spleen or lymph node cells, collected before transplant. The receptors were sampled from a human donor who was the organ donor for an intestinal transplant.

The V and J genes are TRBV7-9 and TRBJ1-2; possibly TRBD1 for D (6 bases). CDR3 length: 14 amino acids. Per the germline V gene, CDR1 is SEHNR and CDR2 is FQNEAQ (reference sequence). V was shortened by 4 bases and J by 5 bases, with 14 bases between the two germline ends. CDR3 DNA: TGTGCCAGCAGCTCCCCGGGACACATTTATGGCTACACCTTC. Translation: CASSSPGHIYGYTF.

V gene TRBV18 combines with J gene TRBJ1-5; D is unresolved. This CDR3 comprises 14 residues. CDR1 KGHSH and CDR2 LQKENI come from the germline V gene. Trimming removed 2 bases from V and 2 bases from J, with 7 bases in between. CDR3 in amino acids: CASSPAGGNQPQHF. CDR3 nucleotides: TGTGCCAGCTCACCAGCGGGTGGCAATCAGCCCCAGCATTTT.

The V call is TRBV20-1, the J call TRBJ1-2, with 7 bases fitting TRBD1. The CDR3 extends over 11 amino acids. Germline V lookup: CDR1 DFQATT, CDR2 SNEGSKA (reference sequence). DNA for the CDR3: TGCAGCGCCGGGACAGACTATGGCTACACCTTC. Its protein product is CSAGTDYGYTF.

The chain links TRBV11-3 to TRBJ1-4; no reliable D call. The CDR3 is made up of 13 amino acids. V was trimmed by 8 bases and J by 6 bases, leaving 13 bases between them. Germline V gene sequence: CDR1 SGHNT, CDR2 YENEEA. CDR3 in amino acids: CASGRWRYEKLFF. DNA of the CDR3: TGTGCCAGCGGCCGGTGGAGATATGAAAAACTGTTTTTT.

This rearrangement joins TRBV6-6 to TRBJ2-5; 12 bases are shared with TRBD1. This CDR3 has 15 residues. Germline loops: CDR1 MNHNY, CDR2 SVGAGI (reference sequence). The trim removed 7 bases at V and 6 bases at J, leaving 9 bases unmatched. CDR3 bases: TGTGCCAGCACCGAACCGGGACAGGGGGCAAAGACCCAGTACTTC. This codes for CASTEPGQGAKTQYF.

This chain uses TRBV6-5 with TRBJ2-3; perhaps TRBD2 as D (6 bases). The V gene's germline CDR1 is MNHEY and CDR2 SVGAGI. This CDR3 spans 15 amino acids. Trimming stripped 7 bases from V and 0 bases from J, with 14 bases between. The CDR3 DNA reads TGTGCCAGCACCTATAGCGGTTCTAGCACAGATACGCAGTATTTT. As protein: CASTYSGSSTDTQYF.

The CDR3 coding sequence is TGTGCCAGCAGTTACGCAGGGCAAAACATTCAGTACTTC. This sequence encodes CASSYAGQNIQYF. J is TRBJ2-4 and V is TRBV6-5; tentative D call: TRBD1 (5 bases). The CDR3 length is 13 residues. Deletions cut 2 bases from V and 5 bases from J, with 7 bases between. Germline V CDR1 and CDR2: MNHEY, SVGAGI.

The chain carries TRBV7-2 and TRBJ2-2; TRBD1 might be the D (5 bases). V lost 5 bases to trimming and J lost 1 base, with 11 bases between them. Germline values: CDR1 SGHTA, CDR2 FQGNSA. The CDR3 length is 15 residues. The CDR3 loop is CASSLRQLNTGELFF. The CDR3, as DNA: TGTGCCAGCAGCCTAAGACAGCTGAACACCGGGGAGCTGTTTTTT.

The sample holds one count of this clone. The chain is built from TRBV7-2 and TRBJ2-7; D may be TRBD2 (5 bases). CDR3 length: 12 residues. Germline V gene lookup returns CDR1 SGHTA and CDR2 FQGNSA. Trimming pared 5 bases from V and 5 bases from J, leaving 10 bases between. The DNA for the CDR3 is TGTGCCAGCAGCCGCACTAGAAACGAGCAGTACTTC. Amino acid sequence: CASSRTRNEQYF.

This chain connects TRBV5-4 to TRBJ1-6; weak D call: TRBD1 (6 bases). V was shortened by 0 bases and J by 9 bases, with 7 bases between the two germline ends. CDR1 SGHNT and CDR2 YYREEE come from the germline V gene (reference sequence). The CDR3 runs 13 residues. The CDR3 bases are TGTGCCAGCAGCTTGGGACAGGCTTCACCCCTCCACTTT. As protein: CASSLGQASPLHF.

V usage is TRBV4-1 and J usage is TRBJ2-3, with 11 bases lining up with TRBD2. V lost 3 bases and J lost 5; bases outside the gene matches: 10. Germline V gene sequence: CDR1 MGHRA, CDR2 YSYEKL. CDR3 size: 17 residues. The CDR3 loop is CASSQPIAGGPIDTQYF. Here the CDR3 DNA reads TGCGCCAGCAGCCAGCCAATAGCGGGGGGGCCGATAGATACGCAGTATTTT.

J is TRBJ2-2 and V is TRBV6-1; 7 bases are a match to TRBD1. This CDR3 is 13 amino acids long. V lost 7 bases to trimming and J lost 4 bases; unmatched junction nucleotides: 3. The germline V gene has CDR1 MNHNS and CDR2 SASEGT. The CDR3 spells CASMAGGTGELFF. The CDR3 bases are TGTGCCAGCATGGCAGGGGGCACCGGGGAGCTGTTTTTT.

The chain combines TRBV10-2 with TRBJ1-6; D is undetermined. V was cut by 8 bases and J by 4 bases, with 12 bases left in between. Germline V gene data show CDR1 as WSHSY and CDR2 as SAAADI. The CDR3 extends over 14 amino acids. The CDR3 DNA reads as TGCGCCAGCCAGCCCGGGGATTATAATTCACCCCTCCACTTT. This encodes CASQPGDYNSPLHF.

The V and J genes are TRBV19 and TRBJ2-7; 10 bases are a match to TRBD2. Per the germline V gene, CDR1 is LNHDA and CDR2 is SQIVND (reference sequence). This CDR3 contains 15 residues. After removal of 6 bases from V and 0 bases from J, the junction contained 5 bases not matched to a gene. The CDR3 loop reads CASSLLAGISYEQYF. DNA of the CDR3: TGTGCCAGTAGCCTACTAGCGGGGATCTCCTACGAGCAGTACTTC. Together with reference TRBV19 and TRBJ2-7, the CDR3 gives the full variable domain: DGGITQSPKYLFRKEGQNVTLSCEQNLNHDAMYWYRQDPGQGLRLIYYSQIVNDFQKGDIAEGYSVSREKKESFPLTVTSAQKNPTAFYLCASSLLAGISYEQYFGPGTRLTVT.

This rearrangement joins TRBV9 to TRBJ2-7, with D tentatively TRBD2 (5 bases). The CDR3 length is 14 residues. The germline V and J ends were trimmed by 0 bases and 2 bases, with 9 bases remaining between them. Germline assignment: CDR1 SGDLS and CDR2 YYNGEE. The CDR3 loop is CASSVGTLPYEQYF. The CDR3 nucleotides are TGTGCCAGCAGCGTAGGGACTCTCCCCTACGAGCAGTACTTC.

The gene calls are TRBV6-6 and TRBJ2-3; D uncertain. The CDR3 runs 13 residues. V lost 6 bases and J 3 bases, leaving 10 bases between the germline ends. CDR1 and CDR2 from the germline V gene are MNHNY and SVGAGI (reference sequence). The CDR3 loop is CASSLRGTDTQYF. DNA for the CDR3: TGTGCCAGCAGCCTTAGAGGTACAGATACGCAGTATTTT.

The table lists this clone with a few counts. The CDR3 spells CASSPPDRPGNTIYF. The CDR3 region has the DNA TGCGCCAGCAGCCCCCCAGACAGACCGGGAAACACCATATATTTT. The V gene is TRBV4-1, the J gene TRBJ1-3, with a tentative D call TRBD1 (5 bases). Per germline, CDR1 MGHRA and CDR2 YSYEKL. The germline V and J ends were trimmed by 4 bases and 4 bases, with 14 bases remaining between them. The CDR3 totals 15 residues.

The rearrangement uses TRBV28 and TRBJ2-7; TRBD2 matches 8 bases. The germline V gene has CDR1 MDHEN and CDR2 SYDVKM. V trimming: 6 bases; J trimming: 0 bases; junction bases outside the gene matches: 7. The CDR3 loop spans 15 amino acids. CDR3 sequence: CASSVQRGLSYEQYF. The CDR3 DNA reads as TGTGCCAGCAGCGTCCAGCGGGGGCTCTCCTACGAGCAGTACTTC.

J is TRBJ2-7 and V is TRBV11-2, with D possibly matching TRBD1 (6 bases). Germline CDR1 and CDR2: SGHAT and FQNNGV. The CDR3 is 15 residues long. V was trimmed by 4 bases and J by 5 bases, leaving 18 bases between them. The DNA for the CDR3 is TGTGCCAGCAGCTCCTACGGGACACGGGTTAACGAGCAGTACTTC. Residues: CASSSYGTRVNEQYF.

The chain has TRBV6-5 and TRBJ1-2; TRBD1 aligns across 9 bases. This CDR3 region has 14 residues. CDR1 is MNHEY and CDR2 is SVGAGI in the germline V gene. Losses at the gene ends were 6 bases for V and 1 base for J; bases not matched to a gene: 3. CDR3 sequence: CASRTGGNNYGYTF. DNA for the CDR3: TGTGCCAGCAGGACAGGGGGGAATAACTATGGCTACACCTTC.